The 25 T cell receptor beta chains below all came from one sample that was sequenced in a study of cytomegalovirus exposure and HLA in healthy donors. The PCR used 60 Vbeta and 13 Jbeta primers. Only in-frame clones appear in the TCRdb table, and some are missing; sequencing was by immunoSEQ multiplex PCR. The table has 130,000 or so clones, 75% seen once. The sequenced sample consisted of PBMCs. The receptors shown here come from a middle-aged woman in good health and CMV-seropositive.

This chain joins TRBV5-1 and TRBJ2-7; D perhaps matches TRBD1 (5 bases). The CDR3 is 14 amino acids. V shed 4 bases and J shed 0 bases, with 11 bases lying between them. The V gene's germline CDR1 is SGHRS and CDR2 YFSETQ. The CDR3 DNA reads TGCGCCAGCAGCACTGCGACAGACTCCTACGAGCAGTACTTC. Translation: CASSTATDSYEQYF.

The chain has TRBV14 and TRBJ1-1; 7 nucleotides line up with TRBD1. This CDR3 comprises 16 residues. CDR1 is SGHDN and CDR2 is FVKESK in the germline V gene. The ends lost 2 bases at V and 1 base at J; junction bases unmatched: 7. CDR3 DNA sequence: TGTGCCAGCAGCCAACACAGGGGTGTGGGGAACACTGAAGCTTTCTTT. Its protein product is CASSQHRGVGNTEAFF.

As to this clone: At one end, the junction sequence differs from germline, possibly due to a read error. The V call is TRBV4-1, the J call TRBJ2-1, with TRBD2 identical over 11 bases. There are 17 residues in the CDR3. Per germline, CDR1 MGHRA and CDR2 YSYEKL. This chain's CDR3 is CANSLRLAGSSYNEQFF. CDR3 DNA sequence: TGCGCCAACAGCCTCAGACTAGCGGGGAGCTCCTACAATGAGCAGTTCTTC.

The J gene is TRBJ2-2, the V gene TRBV6-5; D might be TRBD2 (5 bases). V lost 0 bases and J lost 5, with 10 bases in between. The CDR3 has 15 residues. CDR1 is MNHEY and CDR2 is SVGAGI in the germline V gene. The CDR3 bases are TGTGCCAGCAGTTACTCAATGGTAGCGACCGGGGAGCTGTTTTTT. Encoded protein: CASSYSMVATGELFF.

Only a few counts were recorded for this clone. This chain joins TRBV4-2 and TRBJ2-1, with no clear D. The V and J ends lost 1 base and 3 bases respectively, with 10 bases between them. The CDR3 is 15 residues long. CDR1 and CDR2 (germline): LGHNA, YNFKEQ. The CDR3 coding sequence is TGTGCCAGCAGCCAAGGGCAGTCGCTCTACAATGAGCAGTTCTTC. Protein product: CASSQGQSLYNEQFF.

The rearrangement uses TRBV11-2 and TRBJ2-6; D gene ambiguous. The CDR3 loop spans 15 amino acids. V was pared by 5 bases and J by 1 base, with 9 bases between. Germline CDR1 reads SGHAT; CDR2 reads FQNNGV. CDR3 amino acids: CASSERRSGANVLTF. The CDR3 coding sequence is TGTGCCAGCAGCGAGAGGAGATCTGGGGCCAACGTCCTGACTTTC. Full variable domain (outside the CDR3, taken from reference TRBV11-2 and TRBJ2-6): EAGVAQSPRYKIIEKRQSVAFWCNPISGHATLYWYQQILGQGPKLLIQFQNNGVVDDSQLPKDRFSAERLKGVDSTLKIQPAKLEDSAVYLCASSERRSGANVLTFGAGSRLTVL.

The chain uses TRBV11-1 and TRBJ2-5; D is uncertain. The CDR3 totals 14 residues. The germline V gene has CDR1 SGHAT and CDR2 FQDESV (reference sequence). The V end lost 1 base, the J end lost 1 base, and 7 bases lay between the germline ends. For the CDR3, the DNA is TGTGCCAGCAGCTTAGTCCCGGGCCAAGAGACCCAGTACTTC. It yields the protein CASSLVPGQETQYF.

This chain joins TRBV6-5 and TRBJ1-5, with D possibly matching TRBD1 (5 bases). Trimming shortened V by 5 bases and J by 7 bases, and 12 bases separated the two germline ends. From germline, CDR1 is MNHEY and CDR2 SVGAGI. The CDR3 covers 13 residues. CDR3 nucleotides: TGTGCCAGCAGTCCCGGAGGGGACCAGCCCCAGCATTTT. Its protein is CASSPGGDQPQHF.

The genes are TRBV4-2 and TRBJ1-2, with 10 bases identical to TRBD1. The CDR3 has 17 residues. CDR1 is LGHNA and CDR2 is YNFKEQ in the germline V gene. The V segment lost 0 bases and the J segment 6 bases; nucleotides outside the gene matches: 10. The CDR3 region has the DNA TGTGCCAGCAGCCAAGATGAGGGGACAGGGGCGCGGGATGGCTACACCTTC. Protein sequence: CASSQDEGTGARDGYTF.

The chain is built from TRBV6-1 and TRBJ2-1, with a possible D match to TRBD1 (6 bases). Germline CDR1 and CDR2: MNHNS and SASEGT. The CDR3 extends over 14 amino acids. Trimming cost V 2 bases and J 4 bases, with 9 bases left between them. The CDR3, as DNA: TGTGCCAGCAGTGAACAGGACAGTTACAATGAGCAGTTCTTC. Encoded protein: CASSEQDSYNEQFF.

The V call is TRBV5-5, the J call TRBJ1-1; maybe TRBD1 (6 bases). V was trimmed by 0 bases and J by 2 bases, leaving 8 bases between them. In germline, CDR1 is SGHKS, CDR2 YYEKEE (reference sequence). The CDR3 has 14 amino acids. For the CDR3, the DNA is TGTGCCAGCAGCTTGGCGGGGGGCAACACTGAAGCTTTCTTT. Encoded protein: CASSLAGGNTEAFF.

The chain recombines TRBV7-2 with TRBJ2-7, with TRBD2 matching over 8 bases. Trimming at V came to 3 bases and at J to 1 base, leaving 5 bases not matched to a gene. Germline V gene sequence: CDR1 SGHTA, CDR2 FQGNSA. The CDR3 is 15 amino acids. The CDR3 loop reads CASSFWTSPSYEQYF. The CDR3 nucleotides read TGTGCCAGCAGCTTCTGGACTAGCCCTTCCTACGAGCAGTACTTC.

This clone appeared a few times. V gene TRBV7-2 combines with J gene TRBJ2-2; 7 bases are shared with TRBD1. The CDR3 is 15 residues long. Per germline, CDR1 SGHTA and CDR2 FQGNSA. V lost 1 base, J lost 4 bases, and 3 bases stayed unmatched. CDR3 sequence reads: CASSLGAGGTGELFF. The CDR3 DNA reads TGTGCCAGCAGCTTAGGGGCAGGGGGCACCGGGGAGCTGTTTTTT.

The chain carries TRBV28 and TRBJ1-2, with unresolved D. Germline loops: CDR1 MDHEN, CDR2 SYDVKM. Trimming removed 4 bases from V and 5 bases from J, with 2 bases in between. There are 10 residues in the CDR3. CDR3 amino acids: CASSSYGYTF. CDR3 in DNA: TGTGCCAGCAGTTCTTATGGCTACACCTTC.

The gene calls are TRBV6-5 and TRBJ1-1, with D unclear. CDR3 length: 14 residues. Trimming took off 2 bases at V and 1 base at J, with 8 bases between the two ends. The V gene's germline CDR1 is MNHEY and CDR2 SVGAGI. The CDR3 region is CASSYRGENTEAFF. In nucleotides, the CDR3 is TGTGCCAGCAGTTACCGAGGCGAGAACACTGAAGCTTTCTTT.

V usage is TRBV14 and J usage is TRBJ2-6; D gene ambiguous. The CDR3 is 12 amino acids. Trimming cost V 0 bases and J 13 bases, with 7 bases left between them. CDR1 SGHDN and CDR2 FVKESK come from the germline V gene. The CDR3, as DNA: TGTGCCAGCAGCCAAGATCCTACGGTCCTGACTTTC. Protein sequence: CASSQDPTVLTF.

The J gene is TRBJ2-5, the V gene TRBV4-3, with a possible D match to TRBD2 (6 bases). The V gene's germline CDR1 is LGHNA and CDR2 YSLEER. Trimming removed 4 bases from V and 5 bases from J, with 20 bases in between. The CDR3 runs 16 residues. The CDR3 loop reads CASSRSWTAAGETQYF. The CDR3 DNA reads TGCGCCAGCAGCCGAAGTTGGACCGCGGCGGGGGAGACCCAGTACTTC.

This clone was seen a handful of times. The V gene is TRBV6-1, the J gene TRBJ1-1; D gene unclear. V dropped 2 bases and J dropped 4 bases, with 11 bases sitting between them. In germline, CDR1 is MNHNS, CDR2 SASEGT. The CDR3 loop spans 14 amino acids. CDR3 amino acids: CASSEPGEGTEAFF. The CDR3 DNA reads as TGTGCCAGCAGTGAACCTGGGGAGGGCACTGAAGCTTTCTTT.

The J gene is TRBJ1-4, the V gene TRBV5-4, with TRBD1 as a possible D gene (5 bases). This CDR3 contains 15 residues. The V and J ends lost 3 bases and 4 bases respectively, with 13 bases between them. Germline V gene lookup returns CDR1 SGHNT and CDR2 YYREEE (reference sequence). CDR3 DNA: TGTGCCAGCAGCTCCACTGACAGCTTTAATGAAAAACTGTTTTTT. Translating gives CASSSTDSFNEKLFF.

As for this clone: The same CDR3 can be traced to other DNA sequences in this sample. The chain joins TRBV5-1 to TRBJ1-1; the match to TRBD1 covers 8 bases. The length of the CDR3 is 14 residues. Germline CDR1 reads SGHRS; CDR2 reads YFSETQ. The ends lost 3 bases at V and 2 bases at J; junction bases unmatched: 3. CDR3 DNA: TGCGCCAGCAGCTCTCAGGGGGCTAACACTGAAGCTTTCTTT. It is translated as CASSSQGANTEAFF.

This clone was found a few times. The CDR3 DNA reads as TGTGCCAGCAGTATCATCGGGGGGTCTGGAAACACCATATATTTT. Protein product: CASSIIGGSGNTIYF. The J gene is TRBJ1-3, the V gene TRBV28; D is perhaps TRBD1 (5 bases). CDR1 is MDHEN, CDR2 SYDVKM, per germline. This CDR3 comprises 15 residues. The ends were cut back, 5 bases at V and 1 base at J, with 12 bases in the middle.

V usage is TRBV10-3 and J usage is TRBJ1-2; TRBD1 agrees at 8 bases. The CDR3 spans 13 residues. V dropped 3 bases and J dropped 7; count of bases not matched to a gene: 4. Germline V lookup: CDR1 ENHRY, CDR2 SYGVKD. The CDR3 is CAISDSQGAGYTF. The CDR3 nucleotides are TGTGCCATCAGTGATAGTCAGGGGGCTGGCTACACCTTC.

The chain couples TRBV5-8 to TRBJ1-1; the D is unclear. Germline V gene data show CDR1 as SGHTS and CDR2 as YDEGEE. The CDR3 consists of 13 residues. Trimming took off 3 bases at V and 1 base at J, with 7 bases between the two ends. In nucleotides, the CDR3 is TGTGCCAGCAGCTCCCCAGAGAACACTGAAGCTTTCTTT. Its protein product is CASSSPENTEAFF.

The gene calls are TRBV14 and TRBJ1-1; 9 nucleotides agree with TRBD1. The J segment lost 4 bases and the V segment lost 4 bases, leaving 19 bases of the junction unmatched. The length of the CDR3 is 19 residues. CDR1 and CDR2 from the germline V gene are SGHDN and FVKESK. The CDR3 bases are TGTGCCAGCAGCCGGCGGACAGGGGATACTCCTTCAAGGGGCACTGAAGCTTTCTTT. Residues: CASSRRTGDTPSRGTEAFF. Looking up the rest from reference TRBV14 and TRBJ1-1 gives the full variable domain: EAGVTQFPSHSVIEKGQTVTLRCDPISGHDNLYWYRRVMGKEIKFLLHFVKESKQDESGMPNNRFLAERTGGTYSTLKVQPAELEDSGVYFCASSRRTGDTPSRGTEAFFGQGTRLTVV.

The chain has TRBV13 and TRBJ2-7, with D perhaps TRBD1 (6 bases). Trimming left V 1 base short and J 2 bases short, with 9 bases between. Germline V gene sequence: CDR1 PRHDT, CDR2 FYEKMQ (reference sequence). There are 14 residues in the CDR3. The CDR3 DNA follows: TGTGCCAGCAGCTTAGACAGGGCCGCCTACGAGCAGTACTTC. Translating it yields CASSLDRAAYEQYF. Full variable domain (remainder filled in from reference TRBV13 and TRBJ2-7): AAGVIQSPRHLIKEKRETATLKCYPIPRHDTVYWYQQGPGQDPQFLISFYEKMQSDKGSIPDRFSAQQFSDYHSELNMSSLELGDSALYFCASSLDRAAYEQYFGPGTRLTVT.